The 10 T cell receptor beta chains below were found in one sample sequenced in a study of T-cell reconstitution after alpha-beta-depleted transplantation in children. As it was prepared, the TCRbeta library received unique molecular identifiers. TCRdb itself ran the PCR reads through MiXCR, one entry per CDR3 protein. The sample has 250,000 to 400,000 distinct CDR3 sequences, roughly 21% seen once. Sample: PBMCs, mostly from graft donor cells, taken 180 days after TCRalphabeta/CD19-depleted stem cell transplant. The receptors come from a male patient aged 10 to 17 who had a stem cell transplant for acute lymphoblastic leukemia, so the T cells may come from the graft donor.

This clonotype was seen a few times. This chain uses TRBV11-2 with TRBJ2-2; D unresolved. The ends were cut back, 0 bases at V and 2 bases at J, with 13 bases in the middle. Looked up from germline, CDR1 is SGHAT and CDR2 is FQNNGV. This CDR3 spans 17 amino acids. CDR3 DNA: TGTGCCAGCAGCTTAGAGGCTCGATGGTCCAACACCGGGGAGCTGTTTTTT. Encoded protein: CASSLEARWSNTGELFF.

This clonotype was observed many times. The rearrangement joins TRBV7-9 to TRBJ1-5; a possible D gene is TRBD1 (5 bases). This CDR3 has 14 amino acids. In germline, CDR1 is SEHNR, CDR2 FQNEAQ (reference sequence). Trimming shortened V by 5 bases and J by 4 bases, and 12 bases separated the two germline ends. The CDR3 DNA follows: TGTGCCAGCAGCCCTTCGACAGTAAATCAGCCCCAGCATTTT. The encoded protein is CASSPSTVNQPQHF.

The chain links TRBV7-9 to TRBJ1-3, with TRBD1 as a possible D gene (6 bases). The ends were cut back, 2 bases at V and 1 base at J, with 9 bases in the middle. The CDR3 sequence is 15 residues long. From germline, CDR1 is SEHNR and CDR2 FQNEAQ (reference sequence). CDR3 loop: CASSLMGTSGNTIYF. The CDR3 coding sequence is TGTGCCAGCAGCTTAATGGGGACATCTGGAAACACCATATATTTT.

V is TRBV15 and J is TRBJ1-2; D unresolved. Trimming removed 0 bases from V and 5 bases from J, with 4 bases in between. Germline V gives CDR1 LNHNV, CDR2 YYDKDF (reference sequence). The CDR3 runs to 12 residues. The CDR3 sequence is CATSRDQYGYTF. The CDR3 DNA sequence: TGTGCCACCAGCAGAGATCAGTATGGCTACACCTTC.

The V gene is TRBV6-1, the J gene TRBJ1-2; 7 positions match TRBD1. The CDR3 runs 10 residues. V shed 11 bases, J shed 6 bases, and the junction held 3 bases outside the gene matches. Germline V CDR1 and CDR2: MNHNS, SASEGT. CDR3 nucleotides: TGTGCCTGGACAGGTCATGGCTACACCTTC. It yields the protein CAWTGHGYTF.

This clonotype has ten or more counts. The chain uses TRBV7-8 and TRBJ2-7, with a tentative D call TRBD2 (5 bases). The CDR3 totals 17 residues. The ends were cut back, 8 bases at V and 7 bases at J, with 30 bases in the middle. Germline loops: CDR1 SGHVS, CDR2 FQNEAQ. This CDR3 reads CASGLYHDSGSMGEQYF. The CDR3 DNA reads as TGTGCCAGCGGCCTGTACCACGACTCGGGATCTATGGGGGAGCAGTACTTC.

This clonotype was recorded a few times. The V and J genes are TRBV3-1 and TRBJ2-1, with 9 bases aligning to TRBD1. CDR1 is LGHDT, CDR2 YNNKEL, per germline (reference sequence). The CDR3 is 18 amino acids. V lost 0 bases and J lost 7; bases outside the gene matches: 13. CDR3 DNA: TGTGCCAGCAGCCAAGAAGGGACAGGGTCTCTCGGGAGAAATGAGCAGTTCTTC. Residues: CASSQEGTGSLGRNEQFF.

This clonotype was found a few times. This chain links TRBV4-1 with TRBJ2-7, with 9 positions matching TRBD1. The ends lost 2 bases at V and 7 bases at J; junction bases unmatched: 12. Germline CDR1 and CDR2: MGHRA and YSYEKL. CDR3 length equals 16 residues. CDR3 nucleotides: TGCGCCAGCAGCCAATATACTCCGGGACAGGGAGTTGAGCAGTACTTC. Translating it yields CASSQYTPGQGVEQYF.

The gene calls are TRBV3-1 and TRBJ2-1, with D perhaps being TRBD1 or TRBD2 (5 bases each). In germline, CDR1 is LGHDT, CDR2 YNNKEL (reference sequence). The CDR3 runs to 18 residues. With 0 bases removed from V and 5 bases from J, the gap between germline ends came to 20 bases. DNA of the CDR3: TGTGCCAGCAGCCAAGAAAAACCTTGGACCTCGGGGCACAATGAGCAGTTCTTC. Translation: CASSQEKPWTSGHNEQFF.

The chain combines TRBV9 with TRBJ2-7, with TRBD2 matching 10 bases. With 0 bases clipped from V and 4 bases from J, the junction kept 4 bases outside the gene matches. The CDR3 has 15 residues. Germline V gene data show CDR1 as SGDLS and CDR2 as YYNGEE. The CDR3 here is CASSVEAGGLYEQYF. Written as DNA, the CDR3 is TGTGCCAGCAGCGTAGAAGCGGGAGGGCTGTACGAGCAGTACTTC.